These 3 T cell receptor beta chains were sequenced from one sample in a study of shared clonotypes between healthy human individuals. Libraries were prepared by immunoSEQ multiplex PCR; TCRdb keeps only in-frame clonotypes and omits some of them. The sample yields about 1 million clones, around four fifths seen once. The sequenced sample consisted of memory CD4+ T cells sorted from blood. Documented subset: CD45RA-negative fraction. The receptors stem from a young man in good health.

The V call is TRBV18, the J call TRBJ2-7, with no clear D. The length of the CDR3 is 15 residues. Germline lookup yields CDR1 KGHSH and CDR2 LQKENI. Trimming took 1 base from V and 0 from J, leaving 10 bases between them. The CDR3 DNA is TGTGCCAGCTCACCACTTGAGAGAAGCTCCTACGAGCAGTACTTC. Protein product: CASSPLERSSYEQYF.

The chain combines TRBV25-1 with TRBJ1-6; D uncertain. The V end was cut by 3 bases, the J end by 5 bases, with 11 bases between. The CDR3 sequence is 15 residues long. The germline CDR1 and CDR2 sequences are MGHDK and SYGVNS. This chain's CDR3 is CASSESLLDNSPLHF. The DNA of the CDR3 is TGTGCCAGCAGTGAGTCCCTTCTGGATAATTCACCCCTCCACTTT.

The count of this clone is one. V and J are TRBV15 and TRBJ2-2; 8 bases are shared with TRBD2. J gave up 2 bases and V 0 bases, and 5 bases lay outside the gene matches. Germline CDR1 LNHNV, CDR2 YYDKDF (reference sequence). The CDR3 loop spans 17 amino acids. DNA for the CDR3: TGTGCCACCAGCAGAGATCGCGGGAGGCGTAACACCGGGGAGCTGTTTTTT. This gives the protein CATSRDRGRRNTGELFF.